This T cell receptor beta chain was retrieved from a study of beta chain features in type 1 diabetes. Germline V lookup: CDR1 MNHEY, CDR2 SVGAGI. The V and J ends lost 5 bases and 0 bases, in that order; junction bases with no gene match: 6. The CDR3 is 15 amino acids. Of the isolated RNA, all was reverse transcribed, and so the sequenced material was expressed TCRB transcripts. This table comes from immunoSEQ multiplex PCR, and its TCRdb copy is limited to in-frame clones, with some not included. This sample carries under 150,000 clones, roughly 10% of them seen once, and the ten largest clones take 0.7% to 0.85%. Study conclusions and caveats: Shortening that was moderate but significant affected the TCRB CDR3s of Type 1 diabetes patients in all four CD4+ subsets.

Details on this clone: As yet, its antigen is unknown.

This clonotype was sampled from a man aged 25 to 45 with type 1 diabetes. This chain connects TRBV6-5 to TRBJ2-7; 8 bases map to TRBD1. The sample was central memory CD4+ T cells from blood. The CDR3 DNA follows: TGTGCCAGCAGTAAGGACAGGGCGAGCTCCTACGAGCAGTACTTC. It encodes CASSKDRASSYEQYF.